The clone carrying this T cell receptor beta chain was detected ten times or more. Its antigen remains unidentified. These data are taken from a study of CD8+CD57+ T cells in acquired aplastic anemia. Looking at the study overall: DNA from sorted CD4+ and CD8+ cells averaged 3.2 ug. Notes on the study in general: Between patients and controls, CD8+ Simpson's diversity did not vary significantly.

The authors sequenced patients whose flow cytometry had shown CD8+CD57+ cell expansion. Everyone among the patients had severe acquired aplastic anemia. Genomic DNA was employed as the template in profiling TCR beta VDJ and CDR3. Each CDR3 protein gets one entry after TCRdb re-called the reads with MiXCR. The sample has hundreds of thousands of distinct CDR3 sequences, around a third seen once. The TCR originated in a human donor with aplastic anemia. The sequenced material came from sorted CD4+, CD8+, or CD8+CD57+ T cells (not recorded which) from PBMCs.

The CDR3 nucleotides read TGCAGTGCTAGGACAGTACAAGAGACCCAGTACTTC. Translation: CSARTVQETQYF. The V and J genes are TRBV20-1 and TRBJ2-5, with D perhaps matching TRBD1 (5 bases). V was shortened by 3 bases and J by 2 bases, with 7 bases between the two germline ends. The CDR3 totals 12 residues. Germline V gives CDR1 DFQATT, CDR2 SNEGSKA (reference sequence).